This TCR beta chain comes out of a study of CD8 T cells in acute hepatitis C reinfection. On the study more broadly: CD8+ T cells specific for HCV NS3-1073 were sequenced.

About this clone: Its target is not known.

Study results and limitations: A V04-02/J02-02 clonotype was among some 13 public ones, independent of outcome.

The time point: naive CD8 control sorted from an acute-time-point sample. Donors were people who inject drugs, followed every 3 months. Only in-frame clones appear in the TCRdb table, and some are missing; sequencing was by immunoSEQ multiplex PCR. The sample carries over 35,000 clones, around nine tenths recorded once. The V gene's germline CDR1 is MDHEN and CDR2 SYDVKM. Trimming at V came to 6 bases and at J to 0 bases, leaving 4 bases not matched to a gene. The CDR3 has 15 residues. The specimen sequenced was naive CD8+ T cells from PBMCs. The sequence was collected from a man aged 25 to 40 with chronic hepatitis C. V and J are TRBV28 and TRBJ2-2; 7 bases map to TRBD2. CDR3 nucleotides: TGTGCCAGCAGAATCGGGACTACGAACACCGGGGAGCTGTTTTTT. It yields the protein CASRIGTTNTGELFF.